The 27 T cell receptor beta chains listed next were all sequenced from one sample in a study of molecular identifiers for immune sequencing clone quantification. TCRdb redid the calling of the PCR reads with MiXCR, one entry per CDR3 protein. This sample has roughly 100,000 distinct CDR3 sequences, with around 30% found just once. The sequencing sample was made of naive CD8+ T cells from blood, with Jurkat cell RNA spiked in. This sample's subset: FACS-sorted CD8+CD4-CCR7+CD45RA+ naive T cells. These receptors all stem from a human donor in good health. Some libraries in this study had Jurkat cell RNA spiked in.

About this clonotype itself: This may be a read error: a much more frequent sequence differs by one nucleotide. The chain links TRBV5-6 to TRBJ2-2; D remains unclear. CDR3 length: 14 residues. Looked up from germline, CDR1 is SGHDT and CDR2 is YYEEEE. V gave up 4 bases and J gave up 4 bases, with 11 bases separating them. CDR3 region: CASSPGRSTGELFF. CDR3 DNA: TGTGCCAGCAGCCCCGGGCGCAGCACCGGGGAGCTGTTTTTT.

J is TRBJ1-2 and V is TRBV19; 9 nucleotides agree with TRBD1. This CDR3 has 14 residues. V gave up 3 bases and J gave up 6 bases; unmatched junction bases: 5. Germline V gene sequence: CDR1 LNHDA, CDR2 SQIVND (reference sequence). CDR3: CASSIGTGLDGYTF. CDR3 nucleotides: TGTGCCAGTAGTATTGGGACAGGGTTGGATGGCTACACCTTC.

This clonotype was seen more than once but under ten times. The V call is TRBV27, the J call TRBJ1-5; D perhaps matches TRBD1 (5 bases). V gave up 3 bases and J gave up 5 bases, with 8 bases separating them. CDR1 and CDR2 from the germline V gene are MNHEY and SMNVEV (reference sequence). The CDR3 length is 13 residues. CDR3 region: CASSLGPDQPQHF. The CDR3, as DNA: TGTGCCAGCAGTTTGGGACCGGATCAGCCCCAGCATTTT.

The sample holds many counts of this clonotype. This chain uses TRBV20-1 with TRBJ2-7; D possibly corresponds to TRBD2 (5 bases). Germline values: CDR1 DFQATT, CDR2 SNEGSKA (reference sequence). V was cut by 0 bases and J by 6 bases, with 9 bases left in between. This CDR3 contains 12 residues. As DNA, the CDR3 is TGCAGTGCTAGAGATCAAGGGAGCGAGCAGTACTTC. Protein: CSARDQGSEQYF.

J is TRBJ1-2 and V is TRBV5-5; 9 bases are a match to TRBD1. CDR3 length: 15 amino acids. V shed 5 bases, J shed 3 bases, and the junction held 8 bases outside the gene matches. Germline values: CDR1 SGHKS, CDR2 YYEKEE (reference sequence). The CDR3 region is CASRHDRGSYYGYTF. CDR3 in DNA: TGTGCCAGCAGGCACGACAGGGGGTCATACTATGGCTACACCTTC.

Comment on this clonotype: At one end the junction does not follow the germline gene, possibly because of a read error. V gene TRBV20-1 combines with J gene TRBJ2-5; 10 bases map to TRBD1. The CDR3 consists of 18 residues. Germline V lookup: CDR1 DFQATT, CDR2 SNEGSKA (reference sequence). Here the CDR3 DNA reads TGCAGTGCTAGTTACCCCCATTTGGACAGGGGGGGCCAAGAGCCCCAGTACTTC. Its translation: CSASYPHLDRGGQEPQYF.

In its sample, this clonotype was seen once. Possible read error: a much larger clone is one base away. The CDR3 protein is CASSYDYEQYF. DNA for the CDR3: TGTGCCAGCAGTTACGACTACGAGCAGTACTTC. The chain has TRBV6-6 and TRBJ2-7; no definite D call. Germline values: CDR1 MNHNY, CDR2 SVGAGI (reference sequence). The CDR3 consists of 11 residues. The germline V and J ends were trimmed by 2 bases and 3 bases, with 2 bases remaining between them.

This clonotype was seen repeatedly, ten times or more. The chain recombines TRBV5-1 with TRBJ1-5; D gene unclear. This CDR3 comprises 15 residues. Trimming shortened V by 1 base and J by 2 bases, and 10 bases separated the two germline ends. Germline loops: CDR1 SGHRS, CDR2 YFSETQ. The CDR3 here is CASSLNGYGNQPQHF. CDR3 bases: TGCGCCAGCAGCTTGAATGGTTATGGCAATCAGCCCCAGCATTTT.

About this clonotype: A read error is possible here, since a much larger clone lies one base away. The chain carries TRBV6-5 and TRBJ2-3; 7 nucleotides align to TRBD2. This CDR3 spans 14 amino acids. Germline CDR1 is MNHEY and CDR2 is SVGAGI. This CDR3 is CACSFLAGTDTQYF. CDR3 DNA sequence: TGTGCCTGCAGTTTTCTAGCGGGCACAGATACGCAGTATTTT.

As for this clonotype: This CDR3 is missing its conserved last phenylalanine or tryptophan, likely due to a read error. This rearrangement joins TRBV4-1 to TRBJ1-2, with D tentatively TRBD1 (5 bases). Germline V gives CDR1 MGHRA, CDR2 YSYEKL. The V gene lost 4 bases and the J gene lost 8 bases, with 17 bases spanning the gap. The CDR3 loop spans 14 amino acids. The CDR3 nucleotides are TGCGCCAGCAGCCTAGTTGGGCGGGGGAAAGGCTACACCATC. Its translation: CASSLVGRGKGYTI.

This chain links TRBV7-9 with TRBJ2-1; D is unresolved. The CDR3 runs to 16 residues. With 1 base removed from V and 6 bases from J, the gap between germline ends came to 16 bases. Germline CDR1 and CDR2: SEHNR and FQNEAQ (reference sequence). The CDR3 bases are TGTGCCAGCAGCTTAGATAGAGGAGTAACGCTCAATGAGCAGTTCTTC. As protein: CASSLDRGVTLNEQFF.

The chain couples TRBV3-1 to TRBJ2-7, with TRBD2 matching over 7 bases. With 0 bases clipped from V and 5 bases from J, the junction kept 4 bases outside the gene matches. The CDR3 contains 14 residues. Germline CDR1 is LGHDT and CDR2 is YNNKEL (reference sequence). The DNA of the CDR3 is TGTGCCAGCAGCCAAGAACTTGGGGGGGACGAGCAGTACTTC. Its translation is CASSQELGGDEQYF.

A remark on this clonotype: A read error may account for a junction end that differs from germline. The chain carries TRBV3-1 and TRBJ2-7; D is perhaps TRBD2 (6 bases). Looked up from germline, CDR1 is LGHDT and CDR2 is YNNKEL (reference sequence). The CDR3 has 15 residues. CDR3 loop: CASSQVWGEAYERYF. CDR3 DNA sequence: TGTGCCAGCAGCCAAGTTTGGGGGGAAGCCTACGAGCGGTACTTC.

This clonotype was seen ten or more times. The V and J genes are TRBV3-1 and TRBJ2-5, with TRBD2 matching over 8 bases. The CDR3 contains 15 residues. V was pared by 1 base and J by 4 bases, with 5 bases of the junction left unmatched. The germline gives CDR1 LGHDT, CDR2 YNNKEL (reference sequence). The CDR3 bases are TGTGCCAGCAGCCAAGGGCCAGCGGGAGCAGAGACCCAGTACTTC. Its translation: CASSQGPAGAETQYF.

In regard to this clonotype: An end of the junction differs from the germline gene, which may be a read error. The chain joins TRBV7-8 to TRBJ2-7; TRBD2 matches 7 bases. In germline, CDR1 is SGHVS, CDR2 FQNEAQ. The CDR3 runs 14 residues. The CDR3 reads CAGSLGGTTYEQYF. In DNA, the CDR3 is TGTGCCGGCAGCTTAGGAGGGACTACCTACGAGCAGTACTTC.

Concerning this clonotype itself: The CDR3 end shows no conserved phenylalanine or tryptophan, and so a read error is likely. The rearrangement links TRBV9 to TRBJ2-3; D may be TRBD2 (5 bases). This CDR3 contains 14 residues. From germline, CDR1 is SGDLS and CDR2 YYNGEE. V was shortened by 1 base and J by 1 base, with 7 bases between the two germline ends. CDR3 sequence reads: CASSVWGGTDTQYL. The CDR3 nucleotides are TGTGCCAGCAGCGTATGGGGAGGCACAGATACGCAGTATCTT.

This clonotype was detected ten times or more. The chain has TRBV28 and TRBJ1-1; D may be TRBD1 (6 bases). This CDR3 region has 14 residues. Trimming stripped 3 bases from V and 4 bases from J, with 12 bases between. Germline V gives CDR1 MDHEN, CDR2 SYDVKM. The CDR3 region is CASSFRGAFTEAFF. CDR3 DNA sequence: TGTGCCAGCAGTTTTAGGGGGGCTTTCACTGAAGCTTTCTTT. Combining the CDR3 with reference TRBV28 and TRBJ1-1 gives the whole variable domain DVKVTQSSRYLVKRTGEKVFLECVQDMDHENMFWYRQDPGLGLRLIYFSYDVKMKEKGDIPEGYSVSREKKERFSLILESASTNQTSMYLCASSFRGAFTEAFFGQGTRLTVV.

This rearrangement joins TRBV7-8 to TRBJ2-7; 8 bases are shared with TRBD1. Germline V gene sequence: CDR1 SGHVS, CDR2 FQNEAQ. The CDR3 covers 18 residues. J was trimmed by 7 bases and V by 1 base; bases with no gene match: 18. The CDR3 sequence is CASSLGRTGFLSGGEQYF. The CDR3 nucleotides read TGTGCCAGCAGCTTAGGAAGGACAGGGTTCCTTAGTGGAGGTGAGCAGTACTTC.

As for this clonotype: This may be a read error, as it is one base from a much larger clone. The chain has TRBV28 and TRBJ2-5, with a tentative D call TRBD2 (6 bases). V was cut by 5 bases and J by 2 bases, with 24 bases left in between. The CDR3 has 18 residues. Germline V gene sequence: CDR1 MDHEN, CDR2 SYDVKM. CDR3 nucleotides: TGTGCCAGCAGTATATATTTCGGGGAGGTAGCCACTCAAGAGACCCAGTACTTC. It codes for CASSIYFGEVATQETQYF.

This clonotype was seen at least ten times. This chain links TRBV10-3 with TRBJ2-3; D remains ambiguous. The CDR3 spans 14 residues. The germline CDR1 and CDR2 sequences are ENHRY and SYGVKD. V was trimmed by 4 bases and J by 4 bases, leaving 12 bases between them. CDR3 coding DNA: TGTGCCATCAGTGTCCGCAGTGGGTCAGATACGCAGTATTTT. It translates to CAISVRSGSDTQYF.

Notes on this clonotype: This may be a read error, as it is one base from a much larger clone. V and J are TRBV15 and TRBJ2-1; D unclear. CDR1 LNHNV and CDR2 YYDKDF come from the germline V gene (reference sequence). The CDR3 has 13 residues. V lost 4 bases and J lost 5, with 9 bases in between. The DNA of the CDR3 is TGTGCCACCAGCACCCGACCCGACAATGAGCAGTTCTTC. Protein: CATSTRPDNEQFF.

As regards this clonotype: This clone may be a read error of a much larger clone one base away. The chain uses TRBV23-1 and TRBJ2-3; 9 bases match TRBD1. TRBV23-1 is classed as an ORF, of uncertain function. Trimming took 10 bases from V and 2 from J; bases not matched to a gene: 13. The CDR3 sequence is 16 residues long. CDR3 amino acids: CAIRQPGQGATDTQYF. The CDR3 bases are TGCGCCATCCGACAACCGGGACAGGGAGCCACAGATACGCAGTATTTT.

This clonotype has more than one count but fewer than ten. The junction and the germline gene differ at one end; a read error may be behind it. The rearrangement uses TRBV7-2 and TRBJ2-1; TRBD1 aligns across 8 bases. The CDR3 is 15 residues long. Germline values: CDR1 SGHTA, CDR2 FQGNSA. DNA for the CDR3: TGTGCCAGCATCCACCCGAGACAGGGGACGGGTGAGCAGATCTTC. Protein product: CASIHPRQGTGEQIF.

This clonotype was seen only a few times. The rearrangement uses TRBV7-8 and TRBJ2-7, with D tentatively TRBD1 (6 bases). Germline-derived CDR1 and CDR2 are SGHVS and FQNEAQ. The CDR3 is 13 residues long. With 6 bases removed from V and 4 bases from J, the gap between germline ends came to 13 bases. CDR3 protein: CASRGGLAYEQYF. The CDR3 coding sequence is TGTGCCAGCAGAGGGGGTCTGGCATACGAGCAGTACTTC.

V usage is TRBV4-1 and J usage is TRBJ1-5; D remains ambiguous. The V and J ends lost 1 base and 5 bases respectively, with 15 bases between them. This CDR3 is 16 amino acids long. Germline CDR1 is MGHRA and CDR2 is YSYEKL. CDR3 loop: CASSQARGGGYQPQHF. CDR3 DNA sequence: TGCGCCAGCAGCCAAGCACGGGGAGGCGGCTATCAGCCCCAGCATTTT.

This clonotype appeared once. A clone one base away is much larger, so this may be a read error. The V gene is TRBV13, the J gene TRBJ1-5, with 7 bases matching TRBD1. Germline loops: CDR1 PRHDT, CDR2 FYEKMQ (reference sequence). There are 14 residues in the CDR3. V shed 0 bases and J 10 bases; nucleotides not matched to a gene: 6. CDR3 nucleotides: TGTGCCAGCAGCTTAGGAGGGGGCCACATACCCCAGCATTTT. It codes for CASSLGGGHIPQHF.

The table lists this clonotype with a few counts. The rearrangement uses TRBV11-2 and TRBJ2-7; 13 nucleotides align to TRBD2. The CDR3 totals 17 residues. Germline V CDR1 and CDR2: SGHAT, FQNNGV. V shed 7 bases and J 0 bases; nucleotides not matched to a gene: 9. As DNA, the CDR3 is TGTGCCAGCATGGGACTAGCGGGGCCCAAGAGCTCCTACGAGCAGTACTTC. Translating gives CASMGLAGPKSSYEQYF.